Presented here are 16 T cell receptor beta chains from one specimen sequenced in a study of OX40 agonist ivuxolimab in advanced cancers. The table came from immunoSEQ multiplex PCR; TCRdb's copy has only in-frame clones and leaves some out. Of over 75,000 clones detected, around 88% appear once; the ten largest clones hold approximately 1.5%. The source material was CD4+ or CD8+ T cells sorted from blood, sampled in a trial of the OX40 agonist ivuxolimab. The receptor set was obtained from an adult with an advanced solid tumor such as melanoma, head and neck, liver or kidney cancer.

This sequence joins TRBV7-2 and TRBJ2-7, with D perhaps TRBD1 (6 bases). Trimming cost V 5 bases and J 4 bases, with 12 bases left between them. Germline V gene sequence: CDR1 SGHTA, CDR2 FQGNSA. The CDR3 runs to 13 residues. CDR3 coding DNA: TGTGCCAGCAGCATCCGGGACACATACGAGCAGTACTTC. Amino acids: CASSIRDTYEQYF.

The rearrangement uses TRBV4-1 and TRBJ2-7, with 9 bases identical to TRBD2. V shed 1 base, J shed 0 bases, and the junction held 7 bases outside the gene matches. This CDR3 has 17 amino acids. CDR1 is MGHRA and CDR2 is YSYEKL in the germline V gene. As DNA, the CDR3 is TGCGCCAGCAGCCAAGCCGCGGGACTAGCATACTCCTACGAGCAGTACTTC. Amino acid sequence: CASSQAAGLAYSYEQYF.

This chain connects TRBV11-2 to TRBJ1-6; D remains ambiguous. Germline CDR1 SGHAT, CDR2 FQNNGV. V lost 1 base, J lost 9 bases, and 16 bases lay in between. The CDR3 runs to 16 residues. DNA of the CDR3: TGTGCCAGCAGCTTAGGATTCAGCGTTTGGATTTCACCCCTCCACTTT. Translated, it gives CASSLGFSVWISPLHF.

The chain uses TRBV9 and TRBJ2-3; D is undetermined. The germline V gene encodes CDR1 SGDLS and CDR2 YYNGEE. V dropped 2 bases and J dropped 1 base, with 14 bases sitting between them. The CDR3 is 16 residues long. The CDR3, as DNA: TGTGCCAGCAGCGTCTCGTTGGATTACCGCACAGATACGCAGTATTTT. It yields the protein CASSVSLDYRTDTQYF.

The chain has TRBV14 and TRBJ1-4; 9 positions agree with TRBD1. J was trimmed by 5 bases and V by 0 bases; bases with no gene match: 22. The CDR3 loop spans 22 amino acids. Germline V CDR1 and CDR2: SGHDN, FVKESK. CDR3: CASSQDRPGFPGQGRRNEKLFF. In DNA form, the CDR3 reads TGTGCCAGCAGCCAAGATCGCCCTGGATTTCCGGGACAGGGAAGGAGAAATGAAAAACTGTTTTTT.

The chain joins TRBV5-6 to TRBJ1-2; 9 bases match TRBD1. This CDR3 comprises 14 residues. Germline V gene lookup returns CDR1 SGHDT and CDR2 YYEEEE. J lost 8 bases, V lost 4 bases, and 9 bases had no gene match. CDR3 DNA sequence: TGTGCCAGCAGCGCTGACAGGGGGGCGCGGGGCTACACCTTC. It codes for CASSADRGARGYTF.

This chain links TRBV2 with TRBJ2-5; no clear D. This CDR3 region has 14 residues. The germline gives CDR1 SNHLY, CDR2 FYNNEI. V was shortened by 4 bases and J by 2 bases, with 11 bases between the two germline ends. The CDR3: CASSAITAQETQYF. The CDR3 nucleotides read TGTGCCAGCAGTGCCATCACTGCGCAAGAGACCCAGTACTTC.

J is TRBJ2-3 and V is TRBV11-3, with D tentatively TRBD2 (7 bases). The V gene's germline CDR1 is SGHNT and CDR2 YENEEA. Trimming took 3 bases from V and 0 from J, leaving 10 bases between them. This CDR3 spans 15 amino acids. CDR3: CASSLGGASTDTQYF. The CDR3 DNA is TGTGCCAGCAGCTTGGGGGGGGCTAGCACAGATACGCAGTATTTT. Filled out from reference TRBV11-3 and TRBJ2-3, the complete variable domain reads EAGVVQSPRYKIIEKKQPVAFWCNPISGHNTLYWYLQNLGQGPELLIRYENEEAVDDSQLPKDRFSAERLKGVDSTLKIQPAELGDSAVYLCASSLGGASTDTQYFGPGTRLTVL.

This clone was picked up one time. The chain couples TRBV4-2 to TRBJ1-2; D remains ambiguous. The germline V and J ends were trimmed by 1 base and 8 bases, with 8 bases remaining between them. CDR1 and CDR2 (germline): LGHNA, YNFKEQ. CDR3 length: 12 residues. The CDR3 DNA reads as TGTGCCAGCAGCCAAGTCGGGTCGGGCTACACCTTC. Translated: CASSQVGSGYTF.

V usage is TRBV7-3 and J usage is TRBJ2-5; no clear D. The CDR3 covers 14 residues. V shed 0 bases and J shed 7 bases, with 12 bases lying between them. CDR1 and CDR2 from the germline V gene are SGHTA and FQGTGA. DNA for the CDR3: TGTGCCAGCAGCTTAACCCCTACAACTCCGACCCAGTACTTC. This translates into CASSLTPTTPTQYF.

The chain employs TRBV19 and TRBJ2-2, with TRBD2 as a possible D gene (6 bases). Germline V gene data show CDR1 as LNHDA and CDR2 as SQIVND (reference sequence). This CDR3 spans 15 amino acids. V was cut by 6 bases and J by 1 base, with 12 bases left in between. CDR3 in amino acids: CASRGGTLNTGELFF. CDR3 sequence (DNA): TGTGCCAGTAGGGGCGGGACTTTGAACACCGGGGAGCTGTTTTTT. Variable domain in full (rest from reference TRBV19 and TRBJ2-2): DGGITQSPKYLFRKEGQNVTLSCEQNLNHDAMYWYRQDPGQGLRLIYYSQIVNDFQKGDIAEGYSVSREKKESFPLTVTSAQKNPTAFYLCASRGGTLNTGELFFGEGSRLTVL.

V is TRBV7-9 and J is TRBJ2-3, with TRBD2 matching 8 bases. CDR3 length: 14 amino acids. V was clipped by 4 bases and J by 11 bases; unmatched bases: 11. Germline V gene sequence: CDR1 SEHNR, CDR2 FQNEAQ (reference sequence). CDR3 amino acids: CASSSGGAIREQYF. The CDR3 region has the DNA TGTGCCAGCAGCTCCGGGGGGGCGATTCGGGAGCAGTATTTT.

With respect to this clone: At one boundary the junction diverges from the germline segment, which might be a read error. V is TRBV7-2 and J is TRBJ2-3; a possible D gene is TRBD2 (5 bases). Germline CDR1 reads SGHTA; CDR2 reads FQGNSA. The CDR3 consists of 15 residues. The CDR3 nucleotides are TGTGCCAGCAGCTCCAACTGGAGGAGCAGAGATACGCAGTATTTT. Encoded protein: CASSSNWRSRDTQYF.

This chain links TRBV5-6 with TRBJ2-7, with 7 bases matching TRBD1. V lost 6 bases and J lost 1; bases outside the gene matches: 7. The CDR3 has 14 residues. CDR1 and CDR2 from the germline V gene are SGHDT and YYEEEE. This CDR3 reads CASTTGDESYEQYF. DNA of the CDR3: TGTGCCAGCACAACAGGGGATGAATCCTACGAGCAGTACTTC.

The chain's CDR3 is CASSEEQDRGFYEQYF. In nucleotides, the CDR3 is TGCGCCAGCAGCGAGGAGCAAGACAGGGGATTTTACGAGCAGTACTTC. The chain carries TRBV23-1 and TRBJ2-7; 8 nucleotides match TRBD1. TRBV23-1 has ORF status, its function being uncertain. The CDR3 covers 16 residues. With 6 bases clipped from V and 4 bases from J, the junction kept 14 bases outside the gene matches.

This clone was recorded once. V is TRBV6-5 and J is TRBJ1-2, with D possibly TRBD1 on 6 matching bases. Germline CDR1 MNHEY, CDR2 SVGAGI. CDR3 length equals 13 residues. V lost 6 bases and J 7 bases, leaving 15 bases between the germline ends. CDR3: CASRAQGWGGYTF. CDR3 coding DNA: TGTGCCAGCAGAGCCCAGGGGTGGGGTGGCTACACCTTC.